This entry describes one TCR beta chain. V lost 5 bases to trimming and J lost 3 bases; unmatched junction nucleotides: 3. Germline-derived CDR1 and CDR2 are LNHDA and SQIVND (reference sequence). The CDR3 runs to 13 residues. This entry belongs to a study of blood T cell repertoires in COVID-19. The overall study: Some COVID-19 samples were acute and others convalescent; all came from the United States, Italy and Spain.

Per the original methods: Estimation of nucleated cell counts was performed using reference gene primer amplification. Profiled with immunoSEQ multiplex PCR; TCRdb holds only in-frame clones, not every one. V, J and clone size are those of that table, while D and trimming were read from the DNA. The sample carries 150,000 to 200,000 clones, over 70% recorded once. The genes are TRBV19 and TRBJ1-1, with TRBD1 identical over 7 bases. The clonotype originates from an older woman with acute or convalescent COVID-19. Sequencing used peripheral blood. CDR3 DNA: TGTGCCAGTAGTCGGGACAGAGACACTGAAGCTTTCTTT. Its translation is CASSRDRDTEAFF.